This TCR beta chain stems from a study of regulatory T cells in long-lasting Graves disease. Noted time point: newly diagnosed GD, antithyroid drugs for less than 3 months. The TCR library was prepared using RNA isolated from PBMCs. This clonotype has a handful of counts. Assembly of TCR beta libraries relied on iRepertoire HTBI primers together with Arm-PCR of CDR3 regions. TCRdb re-called the multiplex PCR reads through MiXCR, storing one row per CDR3 protein. Of 620,000 or so distinct CDR3 sequences in the sample, 15% to 20% were seen once. These data were also filed under a second study, of T cells in Graves' hyperthyroidism and ophthalmopathy. According to that study: Peripheral blood also featured most of the thyroid clonotypes expanded above 0.001.

The sample in question was peripheral blood mononuclear cells (PBMCs), obtained at new diagnosis, from a patient treated with antithyroid drugs. The TCR comes from a woman aged 30 to 39 with Graves disease.

CDR3 bases: TGTGCCAGTAGGGGGTTGGCTGGAAACACCATATATTTT. Translating gives CASRGLAGNTIYF. The chain carries TRBV2 and TRBJ1-3, with D possibly being TRBD1 (6 bases). Per germline, CDR1 SNHLY and CDR2 FYNNEI. The V and J ends lost 9 bases and 2 bases respectively, with 11 bases between them. CDR3 length equals 13 residues. The complete variable domain, with remaining parts taken from reference TRBV2 and TRBJ1-3, reads EPEVTQTPSHQVTQMGQEVILRCVPISNHLYFYWYRQILGQKVEFLVSFYNNEISEKSEIFDDQFSVERPDGSNFTLKIRSTKLEDSAMYFCASRGLAGNTIYFGEGSWLTVV.